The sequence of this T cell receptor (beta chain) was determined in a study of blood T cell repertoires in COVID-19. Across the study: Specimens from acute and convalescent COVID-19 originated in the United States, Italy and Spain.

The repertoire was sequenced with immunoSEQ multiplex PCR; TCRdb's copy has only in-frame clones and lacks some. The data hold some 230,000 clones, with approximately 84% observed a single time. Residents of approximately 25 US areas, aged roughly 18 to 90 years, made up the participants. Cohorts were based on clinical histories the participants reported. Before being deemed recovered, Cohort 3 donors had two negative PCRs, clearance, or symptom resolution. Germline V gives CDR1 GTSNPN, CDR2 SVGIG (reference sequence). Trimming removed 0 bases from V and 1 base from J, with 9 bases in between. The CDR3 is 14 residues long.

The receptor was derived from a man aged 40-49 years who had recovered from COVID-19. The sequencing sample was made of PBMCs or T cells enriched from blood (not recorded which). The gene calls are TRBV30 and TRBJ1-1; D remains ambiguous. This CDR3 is CAWSVRGKNTEAFF. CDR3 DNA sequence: TGTGCCTGGAGTGTTCGGGGAAAGAACACTGAAGCTTTCTTT.